The clone carrying this T cell receptor beta chain showed up just once. This record comes from a study of Ad26.COV2.S vaccination and SARS-CoV-2 variants. Across the study: Intramuscularly, Ad26.COV2.S was given either once or twice, 56 days apart.

Described treatment: around 19 received Ad26.COV2.S at low or high dose, single or two shots; five or six received placebo; per-sample allocation not given. Sampling was performed 63 days after the first vaccine or placebo injection. V was pared by 5 bases and J by 7 bases, with 17 bases between. The CDR3 runs to 14 residues. Germline CDR1 LNHNV, CDR2 YYDKDF (reference sequence). TCRdb keeps only in-frame clones here, not all; method: immunoSEQ multiplex PCR. The data hold about 350,000 clones, with about 85% observed a single time. This sample comprised peripheral blood, obtained in a trial of Ad26.COV2.S vaccine versus placebo. This clonotype originated in a person between 18 and 65 years old who received the Ad26.COV2.S COVID-19 vaccine or a placebo. The chain carries TRBV15 and TRBJ1-1, with D unresolved. The CDR3, as DNA: TGTGCCACCAGCCTGAGGTTCGGTAGTGTTGAAGCTTTCTTT. This sequence encodes CATSLRFGSVEAFF.